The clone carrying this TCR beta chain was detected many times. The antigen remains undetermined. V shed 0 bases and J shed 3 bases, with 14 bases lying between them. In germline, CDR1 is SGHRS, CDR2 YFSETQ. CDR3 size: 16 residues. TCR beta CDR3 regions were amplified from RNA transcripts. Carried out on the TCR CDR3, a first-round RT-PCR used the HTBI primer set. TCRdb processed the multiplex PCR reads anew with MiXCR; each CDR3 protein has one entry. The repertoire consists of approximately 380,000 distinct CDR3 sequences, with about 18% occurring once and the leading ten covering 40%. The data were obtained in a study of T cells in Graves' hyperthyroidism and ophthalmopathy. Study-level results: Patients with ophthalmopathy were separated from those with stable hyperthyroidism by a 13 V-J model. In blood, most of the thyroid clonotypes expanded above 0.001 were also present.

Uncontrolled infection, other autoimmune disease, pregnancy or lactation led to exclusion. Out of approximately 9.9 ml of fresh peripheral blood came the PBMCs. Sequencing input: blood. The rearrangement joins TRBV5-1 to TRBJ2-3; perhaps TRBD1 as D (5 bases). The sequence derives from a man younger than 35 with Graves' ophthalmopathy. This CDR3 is CASSLARADGTDTQYF. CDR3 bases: TGCGCCAGCAGCTTGGCCAGGGCGGACGGAACAGATACGCAGTATTTT.